The sample holds a few counts of the clone carrying this T cell receptor beta chain. Its specificity is not known. A second about 6 to 11 cycle PCR used barcoded and J-beta primers. Every cDNA molecule bore a tag from a template-switch adaptor containing 12 random nucleotides. TCRdb processed the 5' RACE reads anew with MiXCR; each CDR3 protein has one entry. The sample comprises about 830,000 distinct CDR3 sequences, over 45% of which are singletons, and 20% to 25% rests with the top ten. This CDR3 region has 14 residues. Looked up from germline, CDR1 is SQVTM and CDR2 is ANQGSEA. V lost 2 bases and J 6 bases, leaving 15 bases between the germline ends. These data are taken from a study of blood T cells in healthy people across ages. Study-wide points: The fall in TCR beta diversity per million T cells was roughly linear with age.

Sequencing was performed on blood. The TCR sequence derives from a man aged 30 to 39 in good health. The rearrangement joins TRBV29-1 to TRBJ2-3; D gene unclear. As DNA, the CDR3 is TGCAGCGTTGAATACGGGCGCGTGCGGGATACGCAGTATTTT. The encoded protein is CSVEYGRVRDTQYF.